What follows is one T cell receptor beta chain and its context. This record comes from a study of T cell changes during pregnancy in multiple sclerosis. Produced via immunoSEQ multiplex PCR; TCRdb's table is partial and in-frame only. The sample has under 80,000 clones; 85% to 95% are singletons. The CDR3 runs to 13 residues. Trimming at V came to 6 bases and at J to 7 bases, leaving 6 bases not matched to a gene. CDR1 and CDR2 (germline): MDHEN, SYDVKM. This material consisted of peripheral blood, taken before pregnancy. The receptor's source is a female donor with multiple sclerosis, enrolled in a pregnancy study. The V call is TRBV28, the J call TRBJ1-2, with 9 bases lining up with TRBD1. The CDR3 DNA follows: TGTGCCAGCAGCTTCGGGACAGGGCGTGGCTACACCTTC. Its protein is CASSFGTGRGYTF.